These T cell receptor beta chains were read from a single sample in a study of shared clonotypes between healthy human individuals. Profiled with immunoSEQ multiplex PCR; TCRdb holds only in-frame clones, not every one. The table includes over 2 million clones, 92% detected once. Sequences were obtained from naive CD4+ T cells from PBMCs. The origin of the receptors is a man in his late teens or twenties in good health. Some clones in this sample may be carry-over from other donors' samples. Each CDR3 is given with its conserved first and last residue. The order of the fields is D gene, J gene, V gene, clone size, CDR3 DNA, CDR3 protein. A D gene is named only where the DNA matches it firmly. Expanded clones are given a class, and other clones once, few, many or no size at all.

d_gene: -; j_gene: TRBJ2-3; v_gene: TRBV6-1; abundance: -; CDR3nt: TGTGCCAGCGGGAGCAGCTATAGCACAGATACGCAGTATTTT; CDR3aa: CASGSSYSTDTQYF
d_gene: TRBD1; j_gene: TRBJ2-1; v_gene: TRBV7-3; abundance: -; CDR3nt: TGTGCCAGCAGCTCACTGCAGGGGGCAGTGTACAATGAGCAGTTCTTC; CDR3aa: CASSSLQGAVYNEQFF
d_gene: -; j_gene: TRBJ2-2; v_gene: TRBV27; abundance: -; CDR3nt: TGTGCCAGCAGTTCTCAGGGGACCGGGGAGCTGTTTTTT; CDR3aa: CASSSQGTGELFF
d_gene: -; j_gene: TRBJ2-7; v_gene: TRBV6-5; abundance: -; CDR3nt: TGTGCCAGCAGTTACTCGGGACTCCTCGACTACGAGCAGTACTTC; CDR3aa: CASSYSGLLDYEQYF
d_gene: TRBD2; j_gene: TRBJ2-3; v_gene: TRBV28; abundance: -; CDR3nt: TGTGCCAGCAGCCATAGCGGGTTGACTAGCACAGATACGCAGTATTTT; CDR3aa: CASSHSGLTSTDTQYF
d_gene: -; j_gene: TRBJ1-2; v_gene: TRBV28; abundance: -; CDR3nt: TGTGCCAGCAGTTCCCAGGGCCTCTATAACTATGGCTACACCTTC; CDR3aa: CASSSQGLYNYGYTF
d_gene: -; j_gene: TRBJ2-1; v_gene: TRBV5-6; abundance: once; CDR3nt: TGTGCCAGCAGCTTGGCCAGGTCTGAGCAGTTCTTC; CDR3aa: CASSLARSEQFF
d_gene: -; j_gene: TRBJ2-1; v_gene: TRBV7-9; abundance: -; CDR3nt: TGTGCCAGCAGCCCCGGCCACAATGAGCAGTTCTTC; CDR3aa: CASSPGHNEQFF
d_gene: TRBD1; j_gene: TRBJ2-5; v_gene: TRBV5-4; abundance: -; CDR3nt: TGTGCCAGCAGCCATGGGACAGGCCAAGAGACCCAGTACTTC; CDR3aa: CASSHGTGQETQYF
d_gene: TRBD1; j_gene: TRBJ1-5; v_gene: TRBV6-1; abundance: -; CDR3nt: TGTGCCAGCAGTGAATGGGGGACAGGGAATCAGCCCCAGCATTTT; CDR3aa: CASSEWGTGNQPQHF
d_gene: -; j_gene: TRBJ1-2; v_gene: TRBV5-6; abundance: -; CDR3nt: TGTGCCAGCAGCAGAAGGGGCGGTGATAACTATGGCTACACCTTC; CDR3aa: CASSRRGGDNYGYTF
d_gene: TRBD2; j_gene: TRBJ2-5; v_gene: TRBV11-3; abundance: -; CDR3nt: TGTGCCAGCAGCCTCGGACTAGCGGGAGGGGAGACCCAGTACTTC; CDR3aa: CASSLGLAGGETQYF
d_gene: -; j_gene: TRBJ1-2; v_gene: TRBV7-9; abundance: -; CDR3nt: TGTGCCAGCAGCTCCCCGGCGGGCACAGGCGGCTATGGCTACACCTTC; CDR3aa: CASSSPAGTGGYGYTF
d_gene: -; j_gene: TRBJ2-1; v_gene: TRBV11-3; abundance: -; CDR3nt: TGTGCCAGCAGCTCCGGGACCAGAGGCTACAATGAGCAGTTCTTC; CDR3aa: CASSSGTRGYNEQFF
d_gene: TRBD1; j_gene: TRBJ1-3; v_gene: TRBV19; abundance: -; CDR3nt: TGTGCCAGTACCAGGGGACAGGGCCCCGGAAACACCATATATTTT; CDR3aa: CASTRGQGPGNTIYF
d_gene: -; j_gene: TRBJ1-3; v_gene: TRBV7-9; abundance: -; CDR3nt: TGTGCCAGCAGGTCAAATTGGGACTCCGACAACTCTGGAAACACCATATATTTT; CDR3aa: CASRSNWDSDNSGNTIYF
d_gene: -; j_gene: TRBJ1-1; v_gene: TRBV6-6; abundance: -; CDR3nt: TGTGCCAGCAGTCCCCCGGGACGGAGTAACACTGAAGCTTTCTTT; CDR3aa: CASSPPGRSNTEAFF
d_gene: TRBD1; j_gene: TRBJ1-5; v_gene: TRBV28; abundance: -; CDR3nt: TGTGCCAGCAGTTTGTGGCAGGGGGCATCAGGCAATCAGCCCCAGCATTTT; CDR3aa: CASSLWQGASGNQPQHF
d_gene: TRBD2; j_gene: TRBJ2-7; v_gene: TRBV19; abundance: -; CDR3nt: TGTGCCACCTTCGGGACTAGCGGGAGGGCCCTCAGGTTCAAGCAGTACTTC; CDR3aa: CATFGTSGRALRFKQYF
d_gene: -; j_gene: TRBJ1-4; v_gene: TRBV2; abundance: -; CDR3nt: TGTGCCACCAGGGTGCAGGGTTCAACTAATGAAAAACTGTTTTTT; CDR3aa: CATRVQGSTNEKLFF
d_gene: TRBD1; j_gene: TRBJ2-1; v_gene: TRBV7-3; abundance: -; CDR3nt: TGTGCCAGCAGCCCGCCGTTGGGAGACAGGGGTATGAATGAGCAGTTCTTC; CDR3aa: CASSPPLGDRGMNEQFF
d_gene: -; j_gene: TRBJ2-3; v_gene: TRBV7-2; abundance: -; CDR3nt: TGTGCCAGCAGCTCAGGGCGTTCGCGGGGATCAAGCACAGATACGCAGTATTTT; CDR3aa: CASSSGRSRGSSTDTQYF